This is a list of T cell receptor beta chains from one sample in a study of T cell changes during pregnancy in multiple sclerosis. Assay used: immunoSEQ multiplex PCR; TCRdb lists only in-frame clones, some missing. The table has about 130,000 clones, roughly 97% seen once; the top ten hold roughly 0.44%. The sample in question was peripheral blood, obtained after pregnancy. The receptors were gathered from a female donor with multiple sclerosis, enrolled in a pregnancy study. Both conserved end residues are part of each CDR3. The order of the fields is J gene, V gene, D gene, clone size, CDR3 length, CDR3 protein, CDR3 DNA. A D gene is named only where the DNA matches it firmly. Expanded clones are given a class, and other clones once, few, many or no size at all.

>TRBJ2-7|TRBV7-6|TRBD2|once|12
CASSPAGEGQYF
TGTGCCAGCAGCCCAGCGGGAGAAGGGCAGTACTTC
>TRBJ2-1|TRBV5-6|.|.|11
CASSHHNEQFF
TGTGCCAGCAGCCATCACAATGAGCAGTTCTTC
>TRBJ2-2|TRBV9|.|.|15
CASSVEGGRTGELFF
TGTGCCAGCAGCGTAGAGGGAGGACGCACCGGGGAGCTGTTTTTT
>TRBJ2-1|TRBV7-8|TRBD2|.|15
CASRRLAGGTYEQFF
TGTGCCAGCAGGCGACTAGCGGGAGGGACCTATGAGCAGTTCTTC
>TRBJ2-1|TRBV27|TRBD2|few|16
CASSLLAGSQYNEQFF
TGTGCCAGCAGTCTGTTAGCGGGATCGCAGTACAATGAGCAGTTCTTC
>TRBJ1-4|TRBV6-5|TRBD1|.|13
CASSLRGSEKLFF
TGTGCCAGCAGCCTCAGGGGGTCTGAAAAACTGTTTTTT
>TRBJ2-5|TRBV6-5|TRBD2|.|16
CASSLSGLAGKETQYF
TGTGCCAGCAGTTTATCGGGACTAGCGGGAAAAGAGACCCAGTACTTC
>TRBJ1-5|TRBV6-5|.|once|14
CASSSGGGYQPQHF
TGTGCCAGCAGTTCCGGGGGGGGGTATCAGCCCCAGCATTTT
>TRBJ1-5|TRBV28|TRBD1|.|15
CASIPGGEGNQPQHF
TGTGCCAGCATTCCAGGGGGCGAGGGCAATCAGCCCCAGCATTTT
>TRBJ2-7|TRBV30|.|.|13
CAWSAGWTYEQYF
TGTGCCTGGAGTGCAGGTTGGACCTACGAGCAGTACTTC
>TRBJ2-1|TRBV18|TRBD2|.|15
CASSLPLAGGNEQFF
TGTGCCAGCTCACTCCCGCTAGCGGGAGGCAATGAGCAGTTCTTC
>TRBJ1-2|TRBV28|.|.|12
CASRHTGRGYTF
TGTGCCAGCAGACATACAGGGCGAGGCTACACCTTC
>TRBJ2-1|TRBV29-1|.|.|15
CSVDVTVSSYNEQFF
TGCAGCGTTGATGTTACTGTTAGCTCCTACAATGAGCAGTTCTTC
>TRBJ1-2|TRBV19|TRBD1|.|14
CASTSIQGAKGYTF
TGTGCCAGTACCTCAATCCAGGGGGCAAAGGGCTACACCTTC
>TRBJ2-5|TRBV9|TRBD2|.|18
CASSVGSLADIGGETQYF
TGTGCCAGCAGCGTTGGAAGCCTAGCGGACATCGGAGGAGAGACCCAGTACTTC
>TRBJ1-1|TRBV19|.|.|13
CASSFLVTDEAFF
TGTGCCAGTAGTTTTTTGGTGACAGATGAAGCTTTCTTT
>TRBJ2-7|TRBV6-6|TRBD1|.|15
CASSYPTGLAYEQYF
TGTGCCAGCAGTTACCCGACAGGGTTGGCTTACGAGCAGTACTTC
>TRBJ2-7|TRBV10-3|.|.|15
CAISETVAGLYEQYF
TGTGCCATCAGTGAGACGGTAGCAGGACTTTACGAGCAGTACTTC
>TRBJ2-2|TRBV19|TRBD1|.|14
CASSIGRGRGELFF
TGTGCCAGTAGTATCGGCAGGGGGCGAGGGGAGCTGTTTTTT
>TRBJ2-7|TRBV28|.|.|12
CASSSLLYEQYF
TGTGCCAGCAGTTCCCTTCTCTACGAGCAGTACTTC
>TRBJ2-7|TRBV28|.|.|15
CASSFRTISPYEQYF
TGTGCCAGCAGTTTTCGAACTATCAGCCCCTACGAGCAGTACTTC
>TRBJ2-7|TRBV28|TRBD2|.|14
CASSVLAGASEQYF
TGTGCCAGCAGTGTACTAGCGGGAGCGTCCGAGCAGTACTTC
>TRBJ2-7|TRBV11-3|TRBD1|.|17
CASSSPDRPLVAHEQYF
TGTGCCAGCAGCTCACCGGACAGGCCGCTTGTGGCACACGAGCAGTACTTC
>TRBJ2-3|TRBV28|TRBD2|.|18
CASSLRALGLAGTDTQYF
TGTGCCAGCAGTTTACGGGCCCTGGGACTAGCGGGCACAGATACGCAGTATTTT
>TRBJ2-7|TRBV7-9|.|once|16
CASSGGAGAPSYEQYF
TGTGCCAGCAGCGGGGGAGCAGGGGCTCCCTCCTACGAGCAGTACTTC
>TRBJ2-1|TRBV14|TRBD2|.|15
CASSILAGGPNEQFF
TGTGCCAGCAGCATACTAGCGGGAGGGCCGAATGAGCAGTTCTTC
>TRBJ2-1|TRBV28|TRBD1|.|14
CASAPGQGPNEQFF
TGTGCCAGCGCCCCGGGACAGGGTCCTAATGAGCAGTTCTTC
>TRBJ1-1|TRBV28|TRBD1|.|15
CASSSRTGKNTEAFF
TGTGCCAGCAGTTCGCGGACAGGGAAGAACACTGAAGCTTTCTTT
>TRBJ1-2|TRBV6-5|TRBD1|.|14
CASSSRTGLYGYTF
TGTGCCAGCAGTTCCAGGACAGGGCTGTATGGCTACACCTTC
>TRBJ1-2|TRBV30|TRBD1|.|15
CACIFWADRGYGYTF
TGTGCCTGTATATTTTGGGCGGACAGGGGTTATGGCTACACCTTC
>TRBJ2-1|TRBV19|TRBD1|.|15
CASKKRQGVYNEQFF
TGTGCCAGTAAAAAACGACAGGGCGTCTACAATGAGCAGTTCTTC
>TRBJ2-5|TRBV5-4|TRBD2|.|16
CASSHLRGGSQETQYF
TGTGCCAGCAGCCACCTACGGGGGGGCTCACAAGAGACCCAGTACTTC
>TRBJ2-7|TRBV6-5|.|.|11
CASSTRNEQYF
TGTGCCAGCAGTACCAGGAACGAGCAGTACTTC
>TRBJ1-1|TRBV4-3|TRBD1|once|13
CASQGQGAAEAFF
TGCGCCAGCCAGGGACAGGGGGCCGCTGAAGCTTTCTTT
>TRBJ2-3|TRBV29-1|.|.|12
CSDSGGTDTQYF
TGCAGCGATAGCGGTGGCACAGATACGCAGTATTTT
>TRBJ2-1|TRBV27|.|.|16
CASSPEIASLYNEQFF
TGTGCCAGCAGTCCCGAAATAGCGTCACTCTACAATGAGCAGTTCTTC
>TRBJ2-7|TRBV10-3|.|.|20
CAIISPRGTHQSKSSYEQYF
TGTGCCATCATTTCCCCCCGGGGGACCCACCAGAGCAAAAGCTCCTACGAGCAGTACTTC
>TRBJ2-7|TRBV25-1|.|.|12
CASSGGLYEQYF
TGTGCCAGCAGTGGGGGACTTTACGAGCAGTACTTC
>TRBJ1-6|TRBV5-1|TRBD1|.|15
CASSPYRGDNSPLHF
TGCGCCAGCAGCCCCTACAGGGGTGATAATTCACCCCTCCACTTT
>TRBJ2-1|TRBV4-1|TRBD2|.|16
CASSHQTSGHNNEQFF
TGCGCCAGCAGCCACCAGACTAGCGGTCATAACAATGAGCAGTTCTTC
>TRBJ2-4|TRBV6-5|.|few|11
CASTEGGSQYF
TGTGCCAGCACCGAAGGAGGGTCTCAGTACTTC
>TRBJ1-5|TRBV19|TRBD1|.|15
CASSIDTGVGQPQHF
TGTGCCAGTAGTATAGATACAGGGGTGGGCCAGCCCCAGCATTTT
>TRBJ1-2|TRBV10-3|.|.|14
CAISESVQGGGYTF
TGTGCCATCAGTGAGTCGGTGCAGGGAGGTGGCTACACCTTC
>TRBJ1-2|TRBV2|.|.|12
CASSEVEFGYTF
TGTGCCAGCAGTGAAGTGGAGTTTGGCTACACCTTC
>TRBJ1-1|TRBV29-1|TRBD1|.|14
CSVPKGASYTEAFF
TGCAGCGTACCCAAGGGGGCCTCTTACACTGAAGCTTTCTTT
>TRBJ2-7|TRBV5-1|.|once|12
CASSLGLNEQYF
TGCGCCAGCAGCTTAGGACTGAACGAGCAGTACTTC
>TRBJ1-1|TRBV28|.|.|11
CASTYRTEAFF
TGTGCCAGCACCTATCGAACTGAAGCTTTCTTT
>TRBJ2-7|TRBV5-1|TRBD1|.|13
CASSYGQGNEQYF
TGCGCCAGCAGCTACGGACAGGGGAACGAGCAGTACTTC
>TRBJ2-7|TRBV28|.|.|12
CASSLGGYEQYF
TGTGCCAGCAGTTTGGGGGGCTACGAGCAGTACTTC
>TRBJ2-7|TRBV14|.|.|13
CASSRLLDTRQYF
TGTGCCAGCAGCCGCTTACTAGACACCCGGCAGTACTTC
>TRBJ1-1|TRBV14|.|.|11
CASSQDRQAFF
TGTGCCAGCAGCCAGGACAGACAAGCTTTCTTT
>TRBJ2-7|TRBV7-9|.|.|13
CASSWDSRYEQYF
TGTGCCAGCAGCTGGGACTCTCGATACGAGCAGTACTTC
>TRBJ1-2|TRBV27|TRBD1|.|15
CASSFQGARQYGYTF
TGTGCCAGCAGTTTTCAGGGGGCCCGGCAATATGGCTACACCTTC
>TRBJ1-4|TRBV5-1|TRBD1|.|15
CASSPGQGIGEKLFF
TGCGCCAGCAGCCCGGGACAGGGTATCGGTGAAAAACTGTTTTTT
>TRBJ1-2|TRBV28|.|.|14
CASSLPVSNYGYTF
TGTGCCAGCAGTCTCCCTGTTAGTAACTATGGCTACACCTTC
>TRBJ2-3|TRBV11-2|TRBD1|.|16
CASSSRTGPSTDTQYF
TGTGCCAGCAGCTCCCGGACAGGCCCTAGCACAGATACGCAGTATTTT
>TRBJ2-3|TRBV5-1|.|.|13
CASSLSESNTQYF
TGCGCCAGCAGCTTGTCCGAATCTAATACGCAGTATTTT
>TRBJ2-7|TRBV6-5|.|once|14
CASSRQRVSYEQYF
TGTGCCAGCAGCCGACAAAGAGTCTCCTACGAGCAGTACTTC